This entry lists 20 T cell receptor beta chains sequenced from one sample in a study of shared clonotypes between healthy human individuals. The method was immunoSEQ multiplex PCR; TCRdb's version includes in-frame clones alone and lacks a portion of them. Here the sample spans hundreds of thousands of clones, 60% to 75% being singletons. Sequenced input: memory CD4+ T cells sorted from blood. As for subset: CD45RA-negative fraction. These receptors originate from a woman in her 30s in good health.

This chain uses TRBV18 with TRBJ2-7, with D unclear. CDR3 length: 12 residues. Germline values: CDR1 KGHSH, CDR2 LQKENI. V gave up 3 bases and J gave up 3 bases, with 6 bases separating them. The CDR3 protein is CASSPQDYEQYF. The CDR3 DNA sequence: TGTGCCAGCTCACCCCAAGACTACGAGCAGTACTTC.

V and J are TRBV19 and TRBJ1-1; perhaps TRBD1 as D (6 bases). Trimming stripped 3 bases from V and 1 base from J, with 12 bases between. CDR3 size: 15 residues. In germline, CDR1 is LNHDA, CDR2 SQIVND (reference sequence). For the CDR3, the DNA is TGTGCCAGTAGTATGGGCCTCAGGGGGAACACTGAAGCTTTCTTT. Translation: CASSMGLRGNTEAFF.

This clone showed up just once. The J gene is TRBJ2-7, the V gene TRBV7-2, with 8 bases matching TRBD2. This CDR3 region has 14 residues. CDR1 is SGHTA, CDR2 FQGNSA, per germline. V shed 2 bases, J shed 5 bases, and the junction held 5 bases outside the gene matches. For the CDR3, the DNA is TGTGCCAGCAGCTTAAAGCGGGAGATACACGAGCAGTACTTC. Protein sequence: CASSLKREIHEQYF.

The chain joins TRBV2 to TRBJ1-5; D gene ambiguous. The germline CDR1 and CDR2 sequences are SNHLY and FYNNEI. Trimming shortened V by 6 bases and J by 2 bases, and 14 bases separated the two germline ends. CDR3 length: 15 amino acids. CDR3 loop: CASRLPSQGNQPQHF. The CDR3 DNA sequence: TGTGCCAGCAGGCTTCCTAGCCAGGGCAATCAGCCCCAGCATTTT.

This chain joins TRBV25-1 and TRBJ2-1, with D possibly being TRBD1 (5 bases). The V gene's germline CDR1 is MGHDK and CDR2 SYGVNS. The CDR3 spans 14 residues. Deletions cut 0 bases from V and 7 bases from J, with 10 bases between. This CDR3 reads CASSEYRRTNEQFF. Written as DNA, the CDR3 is TGTGCCAGCAGTGAATATCGGCGGACAAATGAGCAGTTCTTC.

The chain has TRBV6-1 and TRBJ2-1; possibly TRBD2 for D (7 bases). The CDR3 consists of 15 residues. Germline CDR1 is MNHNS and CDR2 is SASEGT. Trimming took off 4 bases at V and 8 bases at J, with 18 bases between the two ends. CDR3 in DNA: TGTGCCAGCAGTGCCCGACAAGGGGGGGCCGATGAGCAGTTCTTC. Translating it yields CASSARQGGADEQFF.

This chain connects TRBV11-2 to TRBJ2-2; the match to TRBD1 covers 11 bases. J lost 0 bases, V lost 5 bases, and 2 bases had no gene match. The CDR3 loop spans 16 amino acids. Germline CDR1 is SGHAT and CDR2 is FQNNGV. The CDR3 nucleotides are TGTGCCAGCAGCAGGACAGGGGGCGCGAACACCGGGGAGCTGTTTTTT. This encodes CASSRTGGANTGELFF.

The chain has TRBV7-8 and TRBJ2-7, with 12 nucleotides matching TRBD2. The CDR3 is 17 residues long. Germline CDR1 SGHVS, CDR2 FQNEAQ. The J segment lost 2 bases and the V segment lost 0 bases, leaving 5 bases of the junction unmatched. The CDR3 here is CASSLARLAGAPYEQYF. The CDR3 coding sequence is TGTGCCAGCAGCTTAGCACGACTAGCGGGAGCTCCCTACGAGCAGTACTTC.

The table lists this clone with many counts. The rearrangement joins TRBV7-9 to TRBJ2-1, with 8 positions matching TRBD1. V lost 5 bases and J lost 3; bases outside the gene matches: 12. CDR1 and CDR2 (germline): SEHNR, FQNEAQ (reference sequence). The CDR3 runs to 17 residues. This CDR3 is CASSPPTGTGFYNEQFF. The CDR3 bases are TGTGCCAGCAGCCCTCCCACCGGGACAGGCTTCTACAATGAGCAGTTCTTC.

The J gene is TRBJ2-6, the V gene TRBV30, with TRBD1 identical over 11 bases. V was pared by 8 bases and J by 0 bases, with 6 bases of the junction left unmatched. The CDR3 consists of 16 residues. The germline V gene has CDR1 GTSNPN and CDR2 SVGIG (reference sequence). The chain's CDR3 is CAGDRGGLSGANVLTF. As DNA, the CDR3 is TGTGCCGGGGACAGGGGGGGGCTCTCTGGGGCCAACGTCCTGACTTTC.

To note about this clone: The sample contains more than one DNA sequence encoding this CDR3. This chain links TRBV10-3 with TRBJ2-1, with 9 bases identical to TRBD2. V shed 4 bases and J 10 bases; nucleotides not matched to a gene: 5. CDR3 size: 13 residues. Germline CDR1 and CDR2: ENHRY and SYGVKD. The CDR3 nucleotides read TGTGCCATCAGTGGACTAGCGGACGTGGAGCAGTTCTTC. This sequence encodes CAISGLADVEQFF.

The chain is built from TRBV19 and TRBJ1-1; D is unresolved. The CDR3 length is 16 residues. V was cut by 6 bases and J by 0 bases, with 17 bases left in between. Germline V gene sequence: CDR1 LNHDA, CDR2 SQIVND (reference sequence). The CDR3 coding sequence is TGTGCCAGTAGATCCCTATTCCGATCCATGAACACTGAAGCTTTCTTT. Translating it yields CASRSLFRSMNTEAFF.

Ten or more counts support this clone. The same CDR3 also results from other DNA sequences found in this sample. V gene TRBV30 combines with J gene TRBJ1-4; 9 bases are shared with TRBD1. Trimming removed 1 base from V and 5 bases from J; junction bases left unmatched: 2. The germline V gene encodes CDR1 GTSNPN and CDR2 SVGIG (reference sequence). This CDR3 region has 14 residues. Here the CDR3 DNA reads TGTGCCTGGAGTGCAGGGACAGGGAATGAAAAACTGTTTTTT. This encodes CAWSAGTGNEKLFF. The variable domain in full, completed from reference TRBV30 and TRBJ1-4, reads SQTIHQWPATLVQPVGSPLSLECTVEGTSNPNLYWYRQAAGRGLQLLFYSVGIGQISSEVPQNLSASRPQDRQFILSSKKLLLSDSGFYLCAWSAGTGNEKLFFGSGTQLSVL.

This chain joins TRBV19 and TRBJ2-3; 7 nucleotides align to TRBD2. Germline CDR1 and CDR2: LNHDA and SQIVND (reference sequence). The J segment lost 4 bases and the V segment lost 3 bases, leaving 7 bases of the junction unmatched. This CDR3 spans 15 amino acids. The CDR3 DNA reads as TGTGCCAGTAGTATCTCCCCGGGACTATCAGATACGCAGTATTTT. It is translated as CASSISPGLSDTQYF.

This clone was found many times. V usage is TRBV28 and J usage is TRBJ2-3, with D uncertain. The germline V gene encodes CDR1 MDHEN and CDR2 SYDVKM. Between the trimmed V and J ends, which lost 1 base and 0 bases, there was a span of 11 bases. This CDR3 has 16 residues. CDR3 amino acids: CASSLLGRISTDTQYF. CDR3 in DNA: TGTGCCAGCAGTTTATTAGGGCGGATTAGCACAGATACGCAGTATTTT. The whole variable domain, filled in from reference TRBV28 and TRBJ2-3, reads DVKVTQSSRYLVKRTGEKVFLECVQDMDHENMFWYRQDPGLGLRLIYFSYDVKMKEKGDIPEGYSVSREKKERFSLILESASTNQTSMYLCASSLLGRISTDTQYFGPGTRLTVL.

In DNA form, the CDR3 reads TGTGCCAGCAGCCCGGGAGGCCGGAGTGAGCAGTTCTTC. Its translation is CASSPGGRSEQFF. The chain is built from TRBV11-3 and TRBJ2-1; 7 bases map to TRBD2. The CDR3 is 13 residues long. The J segment lost 9 bases and the V segment lost 5 bases, leaving 7 bases of the junction unmatched. The germline CDR1 and CDR2 sequences are SGHNT and YENEEA.

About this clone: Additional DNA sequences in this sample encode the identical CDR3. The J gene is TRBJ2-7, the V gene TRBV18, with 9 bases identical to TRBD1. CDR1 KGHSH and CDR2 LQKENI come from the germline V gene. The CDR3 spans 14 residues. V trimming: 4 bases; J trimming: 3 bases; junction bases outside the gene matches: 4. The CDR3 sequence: CASSLTGQGYEQYF. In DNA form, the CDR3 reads TGTGCCAGCTCACTAACGGGACAGGGCTACGAGCAGTACTTC.

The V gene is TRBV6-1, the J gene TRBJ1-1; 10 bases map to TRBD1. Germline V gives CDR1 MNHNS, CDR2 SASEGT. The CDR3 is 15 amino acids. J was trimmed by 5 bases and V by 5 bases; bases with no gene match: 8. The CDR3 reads CASSSPGQGITEAFF. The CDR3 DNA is TGTGCCAGCAGTAGTCCGGGACAGGGGATTACTGAAGCTTTCTTT.

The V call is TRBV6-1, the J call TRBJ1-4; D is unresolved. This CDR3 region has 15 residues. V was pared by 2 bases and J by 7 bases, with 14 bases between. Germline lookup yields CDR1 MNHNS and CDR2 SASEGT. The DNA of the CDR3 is TGTGCCAGCAGTGAACAGGACCTCCCCTTTGAAAAACTGTTTTTT. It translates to CASSEQDLPFEKLFF.

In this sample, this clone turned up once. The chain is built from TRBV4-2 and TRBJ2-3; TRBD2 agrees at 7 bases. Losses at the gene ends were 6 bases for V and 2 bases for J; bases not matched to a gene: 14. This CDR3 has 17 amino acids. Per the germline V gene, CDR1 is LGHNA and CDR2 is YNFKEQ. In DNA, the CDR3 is TGTGCCAGCAGGGGAGGGGCTAGCGGATTTAACACAGATACGCAGTATTTT. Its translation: CASRGGASGFNTDTQYF.